These 12 T cell receptor beta chains were all obtained from the same sample, sequenced in a study of PD-1 blockade in mismatch repair-deficient tumors. Clones were sequenced by immunoSEQ multiplex PCR, and TCRdb holds only the in-frame ones, with some missing. The sample records tens of thousands of clones, roughly 80% being singletons. Specimen: peripheral blood, collected 44 weeks after starting pembrolizumab. These receptors were collected from an adult with mismatch repair-deficient cancer.

V usage is TRBV7-3 and J usage is TRBJ2-3, with 12 bases matching TRBD2. The CDR3 runs to 16 residues. CDR1 and CDR2 from the germline V gene are SGHTA and FQGTGA. Trimming cost V 3 bases and J 4 bases; bases outside gene matches: 5. In nucleotides, the CDR3 is TGTGCCAGCAGCTTCGGACTAGCGGGAACGGCAGATACGCAGTATTTT. Translating gives CASSFGLAGTADTQYF. Full variable domain (remainder filled in from reference TRBV7-3 and TRBJ2-3): GAGVSQTPSNKVTEKGKYVELRCDPISGHTALYWYRQSLGQGPEFLIYFQGTGAADDSGLPNDRFFAVRPEGSVSTLKIQRTERGDSAVYLCASSFGLAGTADTQYFGPGTRLTVL.

There are a few counts of this clone. The CDR3 DNA is TGCGCCAGCAGCCAAGAAAGGACCCGCGACAATGAGCAGTTCTTC. Amino acid sequence: CASSQERTRDNEQFF. J is TRBJ2-1 and V is TRBV4-1, with D unresolved. The germline gives CDR1 MGHRA, CDR2 YSYEKL. This CDR3 comprises 15 residues. V was clipped by 0 bases and J by 5 bases, with 11 bases between them.

The chain couples TRBV9 to TRBJ2-5, with a weak D call TRBD2 (5 bases). The ends were cut back, 0 bases at V and 1 base at J, with 10 bases in the middle. There are 15 residues in the CDR3. In germline, CDR1 is SGDLS, CDR2 YYNGEE. The CDR3 sequence: CASSVEGSLQETQYF. In nucleotides, the CDR3 is TGTGCCAGCAGCGTAGAAGGGAGTCTCCAAGAGACCCAGTACTTC. The full variable domain, rest sourced from reference TRBV9 and TRBJ2-5, is DSGVTQTPKHLITATGQRVTLRCSPRSGDLSVYWYQQSLDQGLQFLIQYYNGEERAKGNILERFSAQQFPDLHSELNLSSLELGDSALYFCASSVEGSLQETQYFGPGTRLLVL.

This chain connects TRBV6-5 to TRBJ2-1; a possible D gene is TRBD2 (6 bases). CDR1 MNHEY and CDR2 SVGAGI come from the germline V gene. Between the trimmed V and J ends, which lost 5 bases and 5 bases, there was a span of 16 bases. This CDR3 has 15 residues. CDR3 amino acids: CASSRDSQEHNEQFF. CDR3 in DNA: TGTGCCAGCAGTCGGGACTCGCAAGAACACAATGAGCAGTTCTTC.

V is TRBV6-6 and J is TRBJ1-2, with D uncertain. Trimming cost V 2 bases and J 6 bases, with 7 bases left between them. This CDR3 spans 12 amino acids. The germline gives CDR1 MNHNY, CDR2 SVGAGI (reference sequence). The CDR3 nucleotides are TGTGCCAGCAGTTACATCCGTAATGGCTACACCTTC. It is translated as CASSYIRNGYTF.

V usage is TRBV19 and J usage is TRBJ2-2; 8 bases match TRBD2. With 4 bases clipped from V and 4 bases from J, the junction kept 11 bases outside the gene matches. Looked up from germline, CDR1 is LNHDA and CDR2 is SQIVND (reference sequence). This CDR3 has 17 amino acids. The CDR3 here is CASSKWSGSGGTGELFF. DNA for the CDR3: TGTGCCAGTAGTAAATGGAGCGGGAGCGGCGGCACCGGGGAGCTGTTTTTT.

The chain links TRBV9 to TRBJ1-1; D remains ambiguous. The CDR3 runs 14 residues. V lost 2 bases and J lost 7, with 15 bases in between. CDR1 and CDR2 from the germline V gene are SGDLS and YYNGEE. CDR3 region: CASSVSADQLEAFF. CDR3 nucleotides: TGTGCCAGCAGCGTGAGTGCCGACCAGCTTGAAGCTTTCTTT. Full variable domain (missing parts from reference TRBV9 and TRBJ1-1): DSGVTQTPKHLITATGQRVTLRCSPRSGDLSVYWYQQSLDQGLQFLIQYYNGEERAKGNILERFSAQQFPDLHSELNLSSLELGDSALYFCASSVSADQLEAFFGQGTRLTVV.

A single count supports this clone. The gene calls are TRBV7-9 and TRBJ2-3; either TRBD1 or TRBD2 may fit D (5 bases each). The CDR3 has 14 residues. Per germline, CDR1 SEHNR and CDR2 FQNEAQ (reference sequence). Deletions cut 5 bases from V and 8 bases from J, with 17 bases between. CDR3: CASSPGWDGVTQYF. The DNA for the CDR3 is TGTGCCAGCAGCCCCGGCTGGGACGGAGTTACGCAGTATTTT.

The chain combines TRBV5-1 with TRBJ2-1; D is perhaps TRBD2 (5 bases). The CDR3 runs to 16 residues. V was clipped by 0 bases and J by 0 bases, with 10 bases between them. The germline V gene has CDR1 SGHRS and CDR2 YFSETQ. Written as DNA, the CDR3 is TGCGCCAGCAGCTTGGGGTGGGAGAGCTCCTACAATGAGCAGTTCTTC. Translation: CASSLGWESSYNEQFF.

The chain carries TRBV7-2 and TRBJ2-1; maybe TRBD2 (6 bases). This CDR3 region has 18 residues. The V gene lost 3 bases and the J gene lost 6 bases, with 24 bases spanning the gap. The germline V gene encodes CDR1 SGHTA and CDR2 FQGNSA. The CDR3 region has the DNA TGTGCCAGCAGCTTGGCCGGACTGGGGCTAGCGTCAGTCAATGAGCAGTTCTTC. Protein product: CASSLAGLGLASVNEQFF.

V usage is TRBV11-3 and J usage is TRBJ2-7, with D possibly TRBD1 on 7 matching bases. The CDR3 has 15 amino acids. Trimming removed 5 bases from V and 4 bases from J, with 18 bases in between. Germline values: CDR1 SGHNT, CDR2 YENEEA. The CDR3 nucleotides read TGTGCCAGCAGCGGGGGCGGGACAGTAAATTACGAGCAGTACTTC. Amino acids: CASSGGGTVNYEQYF.

The chain carries TRBV27 and TRBJ2-7; TRBD1 matches 7 bases. The CDR3 is 14 amino acids. V lost 7 bases, J lost 3 bases, and 9 bases stayed unmatched. Germline V gene data show CDR1 as MNHEY and CDR2 as SMNVEV (reference sequence). The CDR3 is CASTTGTENYEQYF. The CDR3 DNA reads as TGTGCCAGCACAACCGGGACAGAAAACTACGAGCAGTACTTC.